This T cell receptor (beta chain) is from a study of Graves' ophthalmopathy and Graves' hyperthyroidism. J gave up 0 bases and V 4 bases, and 2 bases lay outside the gene matches. The CDR3 loop spans 14 amino acids. The germline V gene has CDR1 MNHNS and CDR2 SASEGT. The TCR beta CDR3 regions underwent amplification from RNA transcripts. Investigators did first-round RT-PCR with HTBI primers, then second-round multiplex PCR. TCRdb called the multiplex PCR reads again in MiXCR, with one record for every CDR3 protein. The data show roughly 160,000 distinct CDR3 sequences, just under 40% seen once. There are a few counts of this clonotype.

Source material: peripheral blood. The TCR comes from a man aged 25-45 years with Graves' ophthalmopathy. The rearrangement uses TRBV6-1 and TRBJ1-2, with 7 nucleotides matching TRBD1. The CDR3 sequence is CASSVGTANYGYTF. The DNA for the CDR3 is TGTGCCAGCAGTGTCGGGACAGCTAACTATGGCTACACCTTC.